This entry features one T cell receptor (beta chain) sequence. The specificity of this receptor is unknown. No much larger clone is present one base from it, and per-base qualities are unavailable. The Quick-DNA Microprep Kit was used to extract genomic DNA from the sorted cells. Amplification of TCRbeta DNA was done with the immunoSEQ hsTCRbeta kit, following the protocol from the manufacturer. An Illumina MiSeq instrument was used to sequence the TCRbeta libraries. The study's processing was this. After out-of-frame sequences were removed, 2 million to 2.5 million distinct TCRbeta sequences remained, averaging about 66,813 per individual. Each individual was scored by the count of around 160 previously reported CMV-associated TCRbeta sequences and the total productive distinct TCRbeta count. A beta-binomial model was reimplemented in Python, and scikit-learn random forests with default parameters were trained on US cohort data. On the Belgian cohort, classifier performance was reported as the median AUC, along with percentile confidence intervals, across 10,000 bootstrap iterations. As stored in TCRdb, this immuneACCESS dataset retains in-frame rearrangements with V and J assigned. A fraction of the clones does not appear; measured against another copy, unresolved V genes explain less than half of the discrepancy, and the remainder lacks a known reason. V, J and clone size are those of that table, while D and trimming were read from the DNA. For this sample the table gives over 45,000 clones, of which less than 85% were detected only once. The top ten hold about 0.5% of the sample.

The record originates from a study of memory CD4+ T cells and cytomegalovirus serostatus (dated by TCRdb to between 2017 and 2020). Describing the broader study: A total of some 35 healthy Belgian adults, of whom 9 were CMV seropositive and about 24 were CMV seronegative, were included in the cohort. CD4+ memory TCRbeta repertoires of a Belgian cohort with known cytomegalovirus serostatus were sequenced in order to replicate a published TCR-based CMV serostatus classifier.

What the work shows at the level of the full study, not this receptor alone: Only CD4+CD45RO+ memory cells were sequenced, in contrast to the original study, in which naive and memory CD4+ and CD8+ populations were covered. CMV serostatus prediction reached a median bootstrapped AUC of 0.95 with the original framework and 0.85 to 0.91 with a US-trained random forest. Of fewer than 200 previously reported CMV-associated TCRbeta sequences, 67 appeared in the CD4+ memory repertoires, each in one to five individuals. The results were interpreted as suggesting that the CMV-associated TCR signature is largely present in the CD4+ memory repertoire. A median bootstrapped AUC of approximately 0.95 with a 95% CI of 0.76-1.00 was achieved on the Belgian cohort by the original-framework classifier.

CDR1 and CDR2 were assigned from the germline V gene as MNHEY and SVGAGI. Taken from cysteine to phenylalanine, the CDR3 has 15 residues. Only CDR3 DNA is held: 45 bases, read in frame from base 1. V lost 3 bases and J lost 9 bases; the stretch between them is 15 bases long. A FACSAria II was used to sort memory CD4+ T cells, defined as single viable CD3+CD4+CD8-CD45RO+ cells. To determine CMV serostatus, a Roche Elecsys assay was used that detects serum IgG against CMV pp150, pp28, p38 and p52. After thawing, total CD4+ T cells were enriched by positive selection with CD4 magnetic microbeads. The samples came from a separate study whose specific focus was interrogating the CD4+ T cell memory repertoire. Peripheral blood mononuclear cells were isolated and cryopreserved following standard operating procedures; serum was stored at -80 °C. The staining used CD3-PerCP (BW264/56), CD4-APC (RPA-T4), CD45RO-PE (UCHT1) and CD8-Pacific Orange (3B5) antibodies, and Sytox blue was used to exclude non-viable cells.

This TCR came from an adult in good health and CMV-seronegative. Some clones in this sample may be carry-over from other donors' samples. This receptor chain uses TRBV6-5 and TRBJ2-6; the best D guess is TRBD1, with 6 bases matching. Material for sequencing was memory CD4+ T cells from blood. The CDR3 here reads CASSYDGRGINVLTF. The nucleotides read TGTGCCAGCAGTTATGACGGCAGGGGAATCAACGTCCTGACTTTC.